Below, 28 T cell receptor beta chains from the same sample are listed, as sequenced in a study of blood T cell repertoires in COVID-19 (dated by TCRdb to about 2020). The library was produced with the immunoSEQ multiplex PCR assay. TCRdb's version of the immuneACCESS table is confined to in-frame rearrangements and falls short of the full clone set. An unresolved V gene accounts for under half of the shortfall where checked; the remainder is of unknown origin. The sample contains roughly 30,000 clones, about nine tenths of them found a single time. 3% to 4.5% of the sample is in the top ten clones. The source material was peripheral blood. All receptors come from a man in his sixties with acute or convalescent COVID-19.

V usage is TRBV11-3 and J usage is TRBJ1-1; the D is unclear. Germline CDR1 SGHNT, CDR2 YENEEA. Trimming removed 0 bases from V and 1 base from J, with 6 bases in between. The CDR3 extends over 14 amino acids. For the CDR3, the DNA is TGTGCCAGCAGCTTAGATCGTTGGAACACTGAAGCTTTCTTT. Translating it yields CASSLDRWNTEAFF.

The rearrangement uses TRBV10-1 and TRBJ2-1; 10 bases are a match to TRBD2. The CDR3 covers 17 residues. Germline trimming cut 3 bases from V and 5 bases from J; bases unmatched to any gene: 10. The V gene's germline CDR1 is WNHNN and CDR2 SYGVQD (reference sequence). The CDR3 region is CASSDPNWLAGDNEQFF. The CDR3 DNA reads as TGCGCCAGCAGTGACCCGAATTGGCTAGCGGGAGACAATGAGCAGTTCTTC.

The chain uses TRBV7-9 and TRBJ1-1; no firm D call. Germline assignment: CDR1 SEHNR and CDR2 FQNEAQ (reference sequence). CDR3 length: 12 amino acids. V gave up 5 bases and J gave up 2 bases, with 6 bases separating them. The CDR3 bases are TGTGCCAGCAGCCCCCTCAACACTGAAGCTTTCTTT. It codes for CASSPLNTEAFF.

The chain has TRBV7-2 and TRBJ2-1; 8 bases line up with TRBD2. This CDR3 region has 14 residues. V was pared by 3 bases and J by 10 bases, with 8 bases of the junction left unmatched. Germline V gives CDR1 SGHTA, CDR2 FQGNSA. This CDR3 is CASSFTGGAGEQFF. As DNA, the CDR3 is TGTGCCAGCAGCTTCACGGGGGGGGCAGGGGAGCAGTTCTTC. The entire variable domain, with the rest obtained from reference TRBV7-2 and TRBJ2-1, is as follows: GAGVSQSPSNKVTEKGKDVELRCDPISGHTALYWYRQSLGQGLEFLIYFQGNSAPDKSGLPSDRFSAERTGGSVSTLTIQRTQQEDSAVYLCASSFTGGAGEQFFGPGTRLTVL.

The chain links TRBV6-4 to TRBJ1-2; 10 positions agree with TRBD1. Per germline, CDR1 MRHNA and CDR2 SNTAGT. The CDR3 contains 14 residues. With 6 bases clipped from V and 4 bases from J, the junction kept 5 bases outside the gene matches. The CDR3 loop reads CASSQTGGIYGYTF. CDR3 bases: TGTGCCAGCAGCCAGACAGGGGGCATCTATGGCTACACCTTC.

The chain has TRBV7-6 and TRBJ1-5, with a tentative D call TRBD1 (6 bases). The germline CDR1 and CDR2 sequences are SGHVS and FNYEAQ. Trimming left V 5 bases short and J 5 bases short, with 16 bases between. The CDR3 loop spans 15 amino acids. The CDR3, as DNA: TGTGCCAGCAGCCTAAAACCAAGGGGGTATCAGCCCCAGCATTTT. This codes for CASSLKPRGYQPQHF.

V usage is TRBV15 and J usage is TRBJ2-3, with 13 bases fitting TRBD2. CDR1 and CDR2 (germline): LNHNV, YYDKDF (reference sequence). V was pared by 6 bases and J by 5 bases, with 14 bases of the junction left unmatched. The CDR3 is 18 amino acids. CDR3 sequence reads: CATRGTPLAGGPGDTQYF. The CDR3 DNA is TGTGCCACCAGAGGGACCCCACTAGCGGGAGGGCCGGGAGATACGCAGTATTTT.

The J gene is TRBJ1-5, the V gene TRBV7-2, with a weak D call TRBD1 (6 bases). Trimming left V 5 bases short and J 1 base short, with 9 bases between. The CDR3 loop spans 14 amino acids. From germline, CDR1 is SGHTA and CDR2 FQGNSA. The CDR3 reads CASSLGQSNQPQHF. CDR3 sequence (DNA): TGTGCCAGCAGCCTTGGACAGAGCAATCAGCCCCAGCATTTT.

This clone was recorded a few times. Different DNA sequences within this sample yield the same CDR3. The V gene is TRBV29-1, the J gene TRBJ2-3; 11 nucleotides align to TRBD1. The V segment lost 8 bases and the J segment 1 base; nucleotides outside the gene matches: 2. The CDR3 has 13 amino acids. Germline assignment: CDR1 SQVTM and CDR2 ANQGSEA. In DNA, the CDR3 is TGCAGCTCGGGACAGGGGGGCACAGATACGCAGTATTTT. This codes for CSSGQGGTDTQYF.

The chain couples TRBV3-1 (or the pseudogene TRBV3-2) to TRBJ2-5, with 9 positions matching TRBD2. V shed 2 bases and J 4 bases; nucleotides not matched to a gene: 8. From germline, CDR1 is LGHDT and CDR2 YNNKEL (reference sequence). The CDR3 extends over 16 amino acids. The CDR3 loop reads CASSQLRPAGGETQYF. In DNA, the CDR3 is TGTGCCAGCAGCCAACTCCGGCCAGCGGGAGGAGAGACCCAGTACTTC.

The chain couples TRBV6-1 to TRBJ2-1; possible D gene TRBD2, 5 bases. CDR1 and CDR2 (germline): MNHNS, SASEGT. This CDR3 contains 15 residues. Trimming took 1 base from V and 2 from J, leaving 9 bases between them. This CDR3 is CASSEVVGAYNEQFF. CDR3 DNA: TGTGCCAGCAGTGAAGTGGTGGGAGCCTACAATGAGCAGTTCTTC.

The V call is TRBV7-9, the J call TRBJ1-5; D remains ambiguous. V lost 3 bases to trimming and J lost 3 bases, with 9 bases between them. This CDR3 region has 14 residues. CDR1 is SEHNR and CDR2 is FQNEAQ in the germline V gene (reference sequence). CDR3 nucleotide sequence: TGTGCCAGCAGCTTTGCGGGCGCCAATCAGCCCCAGCATTTT. Encoded protein: CASSFAGANQPQHF.

This chain joins TRBV7-2 and TRBJ1-2; D not resolved. Trimming stripped 3 bases from V and 2 bases from J, with 7 bases between. The length of the CDR3 is 13 residues. Germline V gene lookup returns CDR1 SGHTA and CDR2 FQGNSA. CDR3 coding DNA: TGTGCCAGCAGCTTCGGGATGAACTATGGCTACACCTTC. Its protein is CASSFGMNYGYTF.

The chain couples TRBV19 to TRBJ2-7; 11 bases map to TRBD1. There are 13 residues in the CDR3. J lost 2 bases, V lost 7 bases, and 1 base had no gene match. Germline CDR1 LNHDA, CDR2 SQIVND (reference sequence). The chain's CDR3 is CASKGQGAYEQYF. The DNA for the CDR3 is TGTGCCAGTAAGGGACAGGGGGCCTACGAGCAGTACTTC.

The chain links TRBV7-9 to TRBJ1-2, with D hard to call. The germline gives CDR1 SEHNR, CDR2 FQNEAQ (reference sequence). The CDR3 length is 15 residues. Trimming shortened V by 3 bases and J by 8 bases, and 19 bases separated the two germline ends. CDR3 in DNA: TGTGCCAGCAGCTTTCAGACGGGGAGCGGGGAAGGCTACACCTTC. It is translated as CASSFQTGSGEGYTF.

The chain employs TRBV6-5 and TRBJ2-1; D may be TRBD2 (5 bases). The V and J ends lost 0 bases and 7 bases respectively, with 10 bases between them. Per germline, CDR1 MNHEY and CDR2 SVGAGI. The CDR3 sequence is 14 residues long. The CDR3 nucleotides are TGTGCCAGCAGTTACTCTCTAGCAAGGAATGAGCAGTTCTTC. Its translation is CASSYSLARNEQFF.

The rearrangement joins TRBV2 to TRBJ2-3; weak D call: TRBD1 (5 bases). The V and J ends lost 6 bases and 13 bases respectively, with 23 bases between them. CDR3 length: 14 amino acids. Germline-derived CDR1 and CDR2 are SNHLY and FYNNEI. The CDR3 is CASSVLRSDSIKYF. The CDR3 coding sequence is TGTGCCAGCAGCGTATTGCGTTCCGACAGCATCAAGTATTTT.

The chain links TRBV2 to TRBJ1-2; D is undetermined. This CDR3 spans 14 amino acids. Germline loops: CDR1 SNHLY, CDR2 FYNNEI. V dropped 3 bases and J dropped 4 bases, with 12 bases sitting between them. The chain's CDR3 is CASSEEGSFYGYTF. The DNA for the CDR3 is TGTGCCAGCAGTGAGGAGGGATCCTTCTATGGCTACACCTTC.

There are a few counts of this clone. This chain joins TRBV18 and TRBJ1-2, with 7 bases aligning to TRBD1. The CDR3 covers 15 residues. The V gene's germline CDR1 is KGHSH and CDR2 LQKENI. The V gene end was trimmed by 2 bases and the J gene end by 2 bases; junction bases not matched to a gene: 5. The DNA of the CDR3 is TGTGCCAGCTCACCAGGACAGGCCCGAAACTATGGCTACACCTTC. It codes for CASSPGQARNYGYTF.

The gene calls are TRBV3-1 (or the pseudogene TRBV3-2) and TRBJ1-5, with 10 positions matching TRBD1. The length of the CDR3 is 13 residues. J gave up 16 bases and V 3 bases, and 9 bases lay outside the gene matches. The germline V gene has CDR1 LGHDT and CDR2 YNNKEL (reference sequence). The CDR3 reads CASSHGTGAPIHF. The DNA for the CDR3 is TGTGCCAGCAGCCATGGGACAGGGGCCCCTATCCATTTT.

V and J are TRBV24-1 and TRBJ2-2; 10 bases map to TRBD2. This CDR3 region has 21 residues. Per the germline V gene, CDR1 is KGHDR and CDR2 is SFDVKD. Trimming took 3 bases from V and 1 from J; bases not matched to a gene: 16. The CDR3 sequence is CATSDPDLASGSSGNTGELFF. The CDR3 DNA reads as TGTGCCACCAGTGATCCCGATTTGGCTAGCGGGAGTTCTGGGAACACCGGGGAGCTGTTTTTT.

The rearrangement links TRBV13 to TRBJ2-7, with D tentatively TRBD1 (5 bases). In germline, CDR1 is PRHDT, CDR2 FYEKMQ (reference sequence). Between the trimmed V and J ends, which lost 5 bases and 9 bases, there was a span of 26 bases. This CDR3 contains 16 residues. The CDR3 coding sequence is TGTGCCAGCAGCCGTATGACAGACCCTGAGAGTAACGGGCAGTACTTC. It yields the protein CASSRMTDPESNGQYF.

This clone was picked up a small number of times. The chain joins TRBV5-6 to TRBJ2-7; 9 positions agree with TRBD2. V lost 6 bases to trimming and J lost 3 bases; unmatched junction nucleotides: 10. The CDR3 has 15 amino acids. Per the germline V gene, CDR1 is SGHDT and CDR2 is YYEEEE. CDR3 loop: CASTGGGGFHYEQYF. CDR3 coding DNA: TGTGCCAGCACAGGCGGGGGGGGATTTCACTACGAGCAGTACTTC.

This clone was found once. The V gene is TRBV30, the J gene TRBJ1-1, with TRBD1 matching over 7 bases. Germline CDR1 GTSNPN, CDR2 SVGIG (reference sequence). The CDR3 has 12 amino acids. The CDR3 is CAFHRGRGEAFF. The CDR3 DNA sequence: TGTGCTTTCCACAGGGGCCGGGGTGAAGCTTTCTTT.

The V call is TRBV11-3, the J call TRBJ2-3; D remains unclear. This CDR3 is 14 amino acids long. With 5 bases removed from V and 1 base from J, the gap between germline ends came to 10 bases. The germline V gene encodes CDR1 SGHNT and CDR2 YENEEA. The CDR3 coding sequence is TGTGCCAGCAGCCGTAGAGTCGGCACAGATACGCAGTATTTT. The encoded protein is CASSRRVGTDTQYF. The whole variable domain, filled in from reference TRBV11-3 and TRBJ2-3, reads EAGVVQSPRYKIIEKKQPVAFWCNPISGHNTLYWYLQNLGQGPELLIRYENEEAVDDSQLPKDRFSAERLKGVDSTLKIQPAELGDSAVYLCASSRRVGTDTQYFGPGTRLTVL.

The chain joins TRBV23-1 to TRBJ2-7, with D possibly being TRBD2 (6 bases). TRBV23-1 is treated as an ORF (open reading frame) with a function not yet certain. The V gene lost 1 base and the J gene lost 1 base, with 20 bases spanning the gap. This CDR3 comprises 18 residues. This chain's CDR3 is CASSQWRREGSYSYEQYV. The DNA of the CDR3 is TGCGCCAGCAGTCAATGGAGGCGGGAAGGCTCCTATTCCTACGAGCAGTACGTC.

There are a few counts of this clone. The chain carries TRBV29-1 and TRBJ2-1; D call uncertain. The CDR3 length is 13 residues. V dropped 6 bases and J dropped 0 bases, with 9 bases sitting between them. From germline, CDR1 is SQVTM and CDR2 ANQGSEA. CDR3 in amino acids: CSVTTNSYNEQFF. CDR3 in DNA: TGCAGCGTAACAACAAACTCCTACAATGAGCAGTTCTTC.

The count of this clone is one. The DNA for the CDR3 is TGTGCCAGCAGCACGACCGGGACTAAACTCTTAATGCTTCTATACGAGCAGTACTTC. It codes for CASSTTGTKLLMLLYEQYF. The chain links TRBV7-8 to TRBJ2-7; 7 bases align to TRBD2. The junction had 23 bases not matched to a gene; V was cut back by 5 bases and J by 4 bases. The germline V gene encodes CDR1 SGHVS and CDR2 FQNEAQ. The CDR3 consists of 19 residues.